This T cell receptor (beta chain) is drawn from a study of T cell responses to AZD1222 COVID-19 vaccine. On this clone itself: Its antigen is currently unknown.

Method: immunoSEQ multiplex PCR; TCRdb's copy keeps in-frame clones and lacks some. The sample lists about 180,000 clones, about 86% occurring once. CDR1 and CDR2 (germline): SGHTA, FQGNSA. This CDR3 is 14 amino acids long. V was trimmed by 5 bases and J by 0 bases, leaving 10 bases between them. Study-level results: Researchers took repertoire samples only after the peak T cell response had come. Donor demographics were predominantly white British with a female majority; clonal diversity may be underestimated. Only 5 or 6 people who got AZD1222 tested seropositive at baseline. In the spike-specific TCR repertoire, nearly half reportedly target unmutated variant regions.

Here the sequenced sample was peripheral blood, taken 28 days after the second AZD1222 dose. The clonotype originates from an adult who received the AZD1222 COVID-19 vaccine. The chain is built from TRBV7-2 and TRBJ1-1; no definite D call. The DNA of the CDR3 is TGTGCCAGCAGCCCACCTCCCCTGAACACTGAAGCTTTCTTT. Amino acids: CASSPPPLNTEAFF. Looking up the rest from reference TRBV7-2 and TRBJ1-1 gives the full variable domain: GAGVSQSPSNKVTEKGKDVELRCDPISGHTALYWYRQSLGQGLEFLIYFQGNSAPDKSGLPSDRFSAERTGGSVSTLTIQRTQQEDSAVYLCASSPPPLNTEAFFGQGTRLTVV.